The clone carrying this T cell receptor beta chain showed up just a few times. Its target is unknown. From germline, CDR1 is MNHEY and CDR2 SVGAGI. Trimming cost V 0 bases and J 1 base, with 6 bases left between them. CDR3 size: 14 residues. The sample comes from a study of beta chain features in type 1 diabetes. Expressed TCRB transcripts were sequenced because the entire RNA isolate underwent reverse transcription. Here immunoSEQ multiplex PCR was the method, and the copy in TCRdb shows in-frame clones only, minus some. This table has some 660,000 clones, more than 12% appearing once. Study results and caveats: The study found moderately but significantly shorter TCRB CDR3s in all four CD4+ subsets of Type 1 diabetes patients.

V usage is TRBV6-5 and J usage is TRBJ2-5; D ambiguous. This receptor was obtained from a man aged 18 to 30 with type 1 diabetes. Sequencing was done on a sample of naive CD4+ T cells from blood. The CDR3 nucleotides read TGTGCCAGCAGTTACTCGATGGTCCAAGAGACCCAGTACTTC. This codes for CASSYSMVQETQYF.